A single TCR beta chain is shown here with its context. The antigen is undetermined. This specimen belongs to a study of cytomegalovirus exposure and HLA in healthy donors. Study outcomes and limitations: Within an earlier analysis, most TCR beta V segments proved productive either about 87% or about 30% of the time.

Researchers ran the PCR with 60 Vbeta and 13 Jbeta primers. Data came from immunoSEQ multiplex PCR; TCRdb stores just in-frame clones and leaves some out. Of some 200,000 clones in the sample, roughly 84% were seen once. The source of this sequence is a boy between 2 and 10 years old in good health and CMV-seronegative. Specimen: PBMCs.

CDR3 sequence reads: CAWVGQGLTREQYF. CDR3 DNA: TGTGCCTGGGTTGGACAGGGTCTTACGAGGGAGCAGTACTTC. The genes are TRBV30 and TRBJ2-7; 8 positions match TRBD1. The germline V gene has CDR1 GTSNPN and CDR2 SVGIG (reference sequence). The length of the CDR3 is 14 residues. Trimming removed 5 bases from V and 7 bases from J; junction bases left unmatched: 13.